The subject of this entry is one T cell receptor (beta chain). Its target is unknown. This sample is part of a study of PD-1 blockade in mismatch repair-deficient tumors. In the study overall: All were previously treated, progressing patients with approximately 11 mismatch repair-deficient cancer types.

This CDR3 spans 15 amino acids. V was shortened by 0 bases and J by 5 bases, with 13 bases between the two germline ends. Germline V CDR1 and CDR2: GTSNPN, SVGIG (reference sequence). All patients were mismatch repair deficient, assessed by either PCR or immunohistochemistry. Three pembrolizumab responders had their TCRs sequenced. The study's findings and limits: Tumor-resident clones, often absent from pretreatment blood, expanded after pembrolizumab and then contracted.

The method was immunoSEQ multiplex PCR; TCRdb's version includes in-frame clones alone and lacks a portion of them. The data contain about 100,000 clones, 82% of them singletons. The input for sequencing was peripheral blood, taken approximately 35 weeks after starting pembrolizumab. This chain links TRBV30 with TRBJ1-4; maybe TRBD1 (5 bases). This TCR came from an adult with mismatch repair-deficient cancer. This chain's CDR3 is CAWSVRGSPNEKLFF. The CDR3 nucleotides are TGTGCCTGGAGTGTAAGGGGCAGCCCCAATGAAAAACTGTTTTTT. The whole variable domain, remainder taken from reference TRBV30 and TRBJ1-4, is SQTIHQWPATLVQPVGSPLSLECTVEGTSNPNLYWYRQAAGRGLQLLFYSVGIGQISSEVPQNLSASRPQDRQFILSSKKLLLSDSGFYLCAWSVRGSPNEKLFFGSGTQLSVL.